This TCR beta chain was found in a study of cytomegalovirus exposure and HLA in healthy donors. Study outcomes and limitations: The study designated 150 to 200 TCR beta chains cytomegalovirus-associated. It was taken for granted in presence/absence analyses that sequencing depth across donors was roughly uniform. Per published accounts, TCR beta sequences correctly predicted the HLA-A and HLA-B alleles of most subjects.

The CDR3 extends over 16 amino acids. Germline V CDR1 and CDR2: SGHTA, FQGNSA. V was clipped by 6 bases and J by 4 bases; unmatched bases: 11. 13 Jbeta primers and 60 Vbeta primers were used for the PCR. Profiled with immunoSEQ multiplex PCR; TCRdb holds only in-frame clones, not every one. The sample lists around 150,000 clones; less than 85% were seen once. A remark on this clone: What it recognizes is unknown.

The receptor was derived from a man aged 40-55 years in good health and CMV-seronegative. V usage is TRBV7-2 and J usage is TRBJ1-3; TRBD1 matches 8 bases. Sequencing used PBMCs. The CDR3 DNA is TGTGCCAGCAGACCGTCGGGACAGGCGCAGGGAAACACCATATATTTT. Encoded protein: CASRPSGQAQGNTIYF.